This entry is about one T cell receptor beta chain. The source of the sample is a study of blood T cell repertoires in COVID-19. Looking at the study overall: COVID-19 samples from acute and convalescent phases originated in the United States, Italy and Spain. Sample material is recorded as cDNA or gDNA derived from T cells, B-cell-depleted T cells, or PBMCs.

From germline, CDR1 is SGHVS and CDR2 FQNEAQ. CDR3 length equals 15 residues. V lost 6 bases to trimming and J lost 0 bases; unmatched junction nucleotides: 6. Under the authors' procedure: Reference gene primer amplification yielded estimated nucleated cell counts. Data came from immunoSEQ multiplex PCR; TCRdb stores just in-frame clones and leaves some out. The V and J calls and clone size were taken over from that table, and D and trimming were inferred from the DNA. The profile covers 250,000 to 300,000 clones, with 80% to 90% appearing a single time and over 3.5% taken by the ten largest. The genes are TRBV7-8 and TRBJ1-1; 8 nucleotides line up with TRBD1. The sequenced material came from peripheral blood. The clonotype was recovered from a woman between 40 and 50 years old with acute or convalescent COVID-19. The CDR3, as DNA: TGTGCCAGCAGGCTTAGGACAGGGATGAACACTGAAGCTTTCTTT. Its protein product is CASRLRTGMNTEAFF.